The present TCR beta chain was sequenced within a study of technical replicates of blood from a handful of donors. Germline V gene sequence: CDR1 SSHAT, CDR2 FNYEAQ (reference sequence). The CDR3 sequence is 14 residues long. TCRdb keeps only in-frame clones here, not all; method: immunoSEQ multiplex PCR. This sample has roughly 80,000 clones; just under 95% occur once, and the top ten carry about 0.37%. Remarks on this clone: A junction boundary mismatches the germline segment, possibly from a read error.

V and J are TRBV7-7 and TRBJ2-2; D uncertain. The sequence came from a human donor in good health. Sequenced input: T cells isolated from PBMCs. The CDR3 DNA reads TGTGCTAGCAGACCAGCGTCGAACACCGGGGAGCTGTTTTTT. It specifies CASRPASNTGELFF.